The sequence of this T cell receptor (beta chain) was determined in a study of blood T cell repertoires in COVID-19. Across the study: Donors in the United States, Italy and Spain gave samples during acute or convalescent COVID-19. From T cells, B-cell-depleted T cells, or PBMCs came the material, which was cDNA or gDNA.

Original methodology: For nucleated cells, counts were estimated from reference gene primer amplification. TCRdb keeps only in-frame clones here, not all; method: immunoSEQ multiplex PCR. The DNA gave D and trimming, while V, J and clone size come from that table. The sample records about 47,000 clones, 84% being singletons. V shed 2 bases and J shed 11 bases, with 10 bases lying between them. Germline lookup yields CDR1 LNHDA and CDR2 SQIVND (reference sequence). The CDR3 consists of 13 residues. The sequence derives from a man in his forties or fifties with acute or convalescent COVID-19. The sample consisted of peripheral blood. The genes are TRBV19 and TRBJ1-6; D is uncertain. The CDR3 nucleotides are TGTGCCAGTAGTATACCTACCGTTACACCCCTCCACTTT. Its protein is CASSIPTVTPLHF.